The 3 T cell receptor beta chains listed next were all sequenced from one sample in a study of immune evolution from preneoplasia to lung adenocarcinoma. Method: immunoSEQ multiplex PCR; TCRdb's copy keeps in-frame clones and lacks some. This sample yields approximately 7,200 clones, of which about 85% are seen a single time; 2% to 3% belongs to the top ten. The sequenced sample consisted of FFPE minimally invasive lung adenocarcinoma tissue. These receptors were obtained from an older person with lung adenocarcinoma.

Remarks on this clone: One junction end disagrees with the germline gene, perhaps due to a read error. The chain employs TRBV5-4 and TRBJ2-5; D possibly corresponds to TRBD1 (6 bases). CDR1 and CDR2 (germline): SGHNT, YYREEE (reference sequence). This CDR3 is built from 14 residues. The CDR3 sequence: CASSLGHLQETQYF. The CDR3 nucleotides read TGTGCCAGCAGTTTGGGACACCTCCAAGAGACCCAGTACTTC.

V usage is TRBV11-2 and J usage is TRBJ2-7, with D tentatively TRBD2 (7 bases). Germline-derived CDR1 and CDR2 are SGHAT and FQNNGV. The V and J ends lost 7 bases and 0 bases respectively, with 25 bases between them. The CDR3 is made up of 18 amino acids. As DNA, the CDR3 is TGTGCCAGCACCACGACAGGACGGATCGGCGGGAGCTCCTACGAGCAGTACTTC. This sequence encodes CASTTTGRIGGSSYEQYF.

The CDR3 sequence is CASTAAGAGFEKLFF. For the CDR3, the DNA is TGTGCCAGCACGGCGGCGGGGGCAGGGTTCGAAAAACTGTTTTTT. This chain uses TRBV18 with TRBJ1-4; weak D call: TRBD1 (6 bases). Germline CDR1 reads KGHSH; CDR2 reads LQKENI. The CDR3 has 15 residues. The ends were cut back, 8 bases at V and 8 bases at J, with 21 bases in the middle.